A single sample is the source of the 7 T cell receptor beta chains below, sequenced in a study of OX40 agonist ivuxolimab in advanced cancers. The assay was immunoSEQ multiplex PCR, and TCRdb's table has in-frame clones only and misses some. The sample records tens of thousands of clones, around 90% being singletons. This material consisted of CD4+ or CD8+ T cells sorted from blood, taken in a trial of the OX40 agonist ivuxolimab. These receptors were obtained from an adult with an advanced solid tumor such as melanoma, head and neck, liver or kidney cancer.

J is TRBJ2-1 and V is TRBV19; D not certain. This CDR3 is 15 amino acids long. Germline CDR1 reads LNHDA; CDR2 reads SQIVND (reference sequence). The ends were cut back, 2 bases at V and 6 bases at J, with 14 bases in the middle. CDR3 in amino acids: CASSIIDGPVNEQFF. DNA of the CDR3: TGTGCCAGTAGTATAATCGATGGACCCGTCAATGAGCAGTTCTTC.

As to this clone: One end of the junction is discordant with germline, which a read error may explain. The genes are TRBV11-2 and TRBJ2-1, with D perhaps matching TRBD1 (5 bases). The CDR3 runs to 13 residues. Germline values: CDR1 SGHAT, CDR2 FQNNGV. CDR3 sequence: CASSLDWGGEQFF. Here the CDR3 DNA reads TGTGCCAGCAGCCTAGACTGGGGCGGTGAGCAGTTCTTC.

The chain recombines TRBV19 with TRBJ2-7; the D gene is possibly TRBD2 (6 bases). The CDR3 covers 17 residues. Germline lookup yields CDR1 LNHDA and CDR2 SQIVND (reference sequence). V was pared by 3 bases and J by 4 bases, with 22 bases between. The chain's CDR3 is CASSMAAGGPNSYEQYF. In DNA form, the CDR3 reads TGTGCCAGTAGTATGGCGGCCGGGGGACCGAATTCATACGAGCAGTACTTC.

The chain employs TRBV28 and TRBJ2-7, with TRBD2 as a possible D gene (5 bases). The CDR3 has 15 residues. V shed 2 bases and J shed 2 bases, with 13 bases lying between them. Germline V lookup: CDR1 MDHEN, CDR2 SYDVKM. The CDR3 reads CASSLDGGGPYEQYF. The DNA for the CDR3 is TGTGCCAGCAGTTTAGATGGCGGCGGGCCCTACGAGCAGTACTTC.

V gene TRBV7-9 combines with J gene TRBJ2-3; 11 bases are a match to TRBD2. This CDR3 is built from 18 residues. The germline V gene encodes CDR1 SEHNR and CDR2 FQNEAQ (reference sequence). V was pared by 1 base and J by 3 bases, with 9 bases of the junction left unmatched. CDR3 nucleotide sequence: TGTGCCAGCAGCTTAGGTAGGAGCCTAGCGGGAGGTACAGATACGCAGTATTTT. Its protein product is CASSLGRSLAGGTDTQYF. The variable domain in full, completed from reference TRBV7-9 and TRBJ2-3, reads DTGVSQNPRHKITKRGQNVTFRCDPISEHNRLYWYRQTLGQGPEFLTYFQNEAQLEKSRLLSDRFSAERPKGSFSTLEIQRTEQGDSAMYLCASSLGRSLAGGTDTQYFGPGTRLTVL.

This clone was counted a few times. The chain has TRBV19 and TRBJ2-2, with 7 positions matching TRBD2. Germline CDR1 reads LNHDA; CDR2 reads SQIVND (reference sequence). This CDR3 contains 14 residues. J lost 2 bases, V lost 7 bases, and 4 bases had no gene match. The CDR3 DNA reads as TGTGCCAGTACCGGGACTATTAACACCGGGGAGCTGTTTTTT. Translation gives CASTGTINTGELFF.

The DNA for the CDR3 is TGCGCCAGCAGCCAAGATCGGGCGGGGGCCTCCTACGAGCAGTACTTC. As protein: CASSQDRAGASYEQYF. The chain recombines TRBV4-3 with TRBJ2-7, with a weak D call TRBD2 (7 bases). V lost 0 bases to trimming and J lost 0 bases, with 12 bases between them. Germline V gene data show CDR1 as LGHNA and CDR2 as YSLEER. The CDR3 runs to 16 residues.